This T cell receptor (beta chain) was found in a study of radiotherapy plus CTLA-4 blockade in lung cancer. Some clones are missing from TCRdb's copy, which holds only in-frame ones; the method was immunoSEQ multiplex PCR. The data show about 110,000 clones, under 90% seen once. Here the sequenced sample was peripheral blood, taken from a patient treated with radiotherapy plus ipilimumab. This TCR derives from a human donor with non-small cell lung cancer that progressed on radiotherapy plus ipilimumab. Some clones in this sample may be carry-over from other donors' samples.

The CDR3 DNA reads as TGTGCCAGCAGCCCGGTAGTGGGGACAGGGTCCTACAATGAGCAGTTCTTC. This translates into CASSPVVGTGSYNEQFF. The chain combines TRBV5-6 with TRBJ2-1; 9 bases line up with TRBD1. The V gene's germline CDR1 is SGHDT and CDR2 YYEEEE. The V gene end was trimmed by 4 bases and the J gene end by 1 base; junction bases not matched to a gene: 9. The CDR3 is 17 amino acids.